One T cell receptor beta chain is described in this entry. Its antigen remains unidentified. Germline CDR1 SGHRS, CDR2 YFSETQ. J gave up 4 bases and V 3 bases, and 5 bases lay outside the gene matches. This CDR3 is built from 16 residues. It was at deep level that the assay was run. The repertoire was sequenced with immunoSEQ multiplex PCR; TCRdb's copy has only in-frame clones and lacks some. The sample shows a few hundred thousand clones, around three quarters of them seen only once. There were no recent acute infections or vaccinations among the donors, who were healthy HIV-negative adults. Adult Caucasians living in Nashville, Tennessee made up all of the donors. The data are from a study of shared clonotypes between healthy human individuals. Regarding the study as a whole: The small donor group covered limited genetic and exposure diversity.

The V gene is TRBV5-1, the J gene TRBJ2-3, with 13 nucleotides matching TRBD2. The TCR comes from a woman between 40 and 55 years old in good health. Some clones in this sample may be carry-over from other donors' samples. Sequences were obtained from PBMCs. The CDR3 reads CASSSGLAGASDTQYF. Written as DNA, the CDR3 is TGCGCCAGCAGCTCAGGACTAGCGGGAGCATCAGATACGCAGTATTTT.